This T cell receptor (beta chain) was captured by sequencing in a study of CD8 T cells in Susac syndrome. TCR beta was sequenced from blood CD8+ and CD4+ T cells. TEMRA cells underwent FACS enrichment and CD8+ and CD4+ T cells underwent negative isolation. Study outcomes and limitations: The study acknowledged a relatively small number of individuals in its TCR sequencing and HLA analysis.

The CDR3 extends over 16 amino acids. Germline V gene sequence: CDR1 SGHNT, CDR2 YENEEA. After removal of 5 bases from V and 0 bases from J, the junction contained 10 bases not matched to a gene. Concerning this clonotype: The antigen is undetermined.

RNA totalling 0.5 to 1 ug underwent reverse transcription with random hexamers. Across 54 Vbeta and 13 Jbeta, TCR beta CDR3 was amplified with immunoSEQ multiplex PCR. TCRdb ran MiXCR on the immunoSEQ multiplex PCR reads and lists one entry per CDR3 protein. The sample lists 330,000 or so distinct CDR3 sequences, approximately 89% seen once, with 0.18% in the top ten. The chain carries TRBV11-3 and TRBJ2-7, with 7 positions matching TRBD2. The sequence derives from a human donor with multiple sclerosis. Sequencing used CD8+ T cells from PBMCs. This chain's CDR3 is CASSGRTRGSSYEQYF. The DNA of the CDR3 is TGTGCCAGCAGCGGACGGACTAGAGGGAGCTCCTACGAGCAGTACTTC.